These 21 T cell receptor beta chains came from one sample sequenced in a study of regulatory T cells in long-lasting Graves disease. Described time point: newly diagnosed GD, antithyroid drugs for less than 3 months. Construction of the TCR library relied on RNA isolated from PBMCs. With iRepertoire HTBI primers and Arm-PCR of CDR3 regions, TCR beta libraries were built. In TCRdb, the multiplex PCR reads were re-called with MiXCR into one record per CDR3 protein. The table shows about 400,000 distinct CDR3 sequences, with around 16% occurring only once. These data also formed part of another study, on T cells in Graves' hyperthyroidism and ophthalmopathy.

The specimen was peripheral blood mononuclear cells (PBMCs), collected at new diagnosis, from a patient treated with antithyroid drugs. These receptors all come from a woman aged 18-29 years with Graves disease.

Ten or more counts support this clonotype. The rearrangement uses TRBV19 and TRBJ2-7; 8 nucleotides align to TRBD1. Trimming removed 5 bases from V and 3 bases from J; junction bases left unmatched: 3. Germline CDR1 is LNHDA and CDR2 is SQIVND (reference sequence). The CDR3 spans 13 residues. The CDR3: CASSSGQDYEQYF. CDR3 coding DNA: TGTGCCAGTAGTTCGGGACAGGACTACGAGCAGTACTTC.

This chain uses TRBV6-1 with TRBJ1-5; D is uncertain. V was trimmed by 7 bases and J by 0 bases, leaving 7 bases between them. The CDR3 runs 13 residues. Looked up from germline, CDR1 is MNHNS and CDR2 is SASEGT. CDR3 DNA sequence: TGTGCCAGCAAAATAAGTAGCAATCAGCCCCAGCATTTT. Protein: CASKISSNQPQHF.

The gene calls are TRBV12-3 or TRBV12-4 and TRBJ2-2, with TRBD1 as a possible D gene (5 bases). The germline V and J ends were trimmed by 6 bases and 4 bases, with 18 bases remaining between them. The CDR3 spans 16 residues. The CDR3 protein is CASRGRQGSTTGELFF. CDR3 DNA sequence: TGTGCCAGCAGGGGGCGGCAGGGTTCGACCACCGGGGAGCTGTTTTTT.

This clonotype was seen more than once but under ten times. The chain recombines TRBV6-8 with TRBJ1-1; 9 nucleotides align to TRBD1. This CDR3 spans 14 amino acids. In germline, CDR1 is MNHGY, CDR2 SAAAGT. Unmatched junction bases numbered 4, after V lost 4 bases and J lost 4 bases. This chain's CDR3 is CASSSTGGITEAFF. The CDR3 DNA reads as TGTGCCAGCAGTTCGACAGGGGGTATCACTGAAGCTTTCTTT.

In this sample, this clonotype turned up many times. The rearrangement joins TRBV11-2 to TRBJ1-4; D is perhaps TRBD1 (5 bases). The length of the CDR3 is 18 residues. The germline V gene encodes CDR1 SGHAT and CDR2 FQNNGV. Deletions cut 2 bases from V and 2 bases from J, with 18 bases between. The CDR3 bases are TGTGCCAGCAGCTTATCCCCCCTGGGGGAGATTACTAATGAAAAACTGTTTTTT. Its translation: CASSLSPLGEITNEKLFF.

This clonotype came up a few times. The chain links TRBV20-1 to TRBJ1-1; 7 bases align to TRBD1. Trimming removed 5 bases from V and 6 bases from J; junction bases left unmatched: 12. CDR3 length: 14 residues. CDR1 and CDR2 from the germline V gene are DFQATT and SNEGSKA (reference sequence). CDR3 sequence reads: CSARLWGTGAEAFF. The DNA for the CDR3 is TGCAGTGCTCGACTTTGGGGAACAGGGGCTGAAGCTTTCTTT.

V gene TRBV5-1 combines with J gene TRBJ2-1; tentative D call: TRBD2 (5 bases). This CDR3 has 16 amino acids. CDR1 is SGHRS and CDR2 is YFSETQ in the germline V gene. V was shortened by 4 bases and J by 7 bases, with 21 bases between the two germline ends. Written as DNA, the CDR3 is TGCGCCAGCAGCAGCCAAGTTCGAGGGCCCATGAATGAGCAGTTCTTC. This gives the protein CASSSQVRGPMNEQFF. Looking up the rest from reference TRBV5-1 and TRBJ2-1 gives the full variable domain: KAGVTQTPRYLIKTRGQQVTLSCSPISGHRSVSWYQQTPGQGLQFLFEYFSETQRNKGNFPGRFSGRQFSNSRSEMNVSTLELGDSALYLCASSSQVRGPMNEQFFGPGTRLTVL.

This clonotype was counted ten times or more. The V gene is TRBV7-8, the J gene TRBJ2-7; TRBD2 agrees at 13 bases. J gave up 7 bases and V 5 bases, and 5 bases lay outside the gene matches. The germline CDR1 and CDR2 sequences are SGHVS and FQNEAQ. There are 14 residues in the CDR3. CDR3 amino acids: CASSGLAGAGEQYF. CDR3 sequence (DNA): TGTGCCAGCAGCGGACTAGCGGGAGCGGGAGAGCAGTACTTC.

This chain links TRBV20-1 with TRBJ2-4; 8 nucleotides match TRBD1. The CDR3 runs 15 residues. CDR1 and CDR2 from the germline V gene are DFQATT and SNEGSKA (reference sequence). V was clipped by 6 bases and J by 3 bases; unmatched bases: 10. The chain's CDR3 is CSAERTGMYKNIQYF. The CDR3 nucleotides read TGCAGTGCGGAGAGGACAGGGATGTACAAAAACATTCAGTACTTC.

The table lists this clonotype with many counts. The V call is TRBV30, the J call TRBJ2-7; unclear D gene. The germline gives CDR1 GTSNPN, CDR2 SVGIG (reference sequence). The length of the CDR3 is 13 residues. With 1 base removed from V and 3 bases from J, the gap between germline ends came to 10 bases. The CDR3 loop reads CAWSGGFGYEQYF. The CDR3, as DNA: TGTGCCTGGAGTGGGGGTTTTGGCTACGAGCAGTACTTC.

This clonotype came up a few times. CDR3 sequence reads: CASSPESNEQFF. The DNA of the CDR3 is TGTGCCAGCAGCCCAGAGTCCAATGAGCAGTTCTTC. This chain links TRBV7-8 with TRBJ2-1, with unresolved D. The CDR3 spans 12 residues. Per germline, CDR1 SGHVS and CDR2 FQNEAQ. V was clipped by 5 bases and J by 6 bases, with 8 bases between them.

This clonotype was counted at least ten times. The chain carries TRBV12-3 or TRBV12-4 and TRBJ1-1; 8 bases fit TRBD1. CDR3 size: 13 residues. The junction had 9 bases not matched to a gene; V was cut back by 5 bases and J by 10 bases. CDR3 sequence reads: CASSPQGALRAFF. The CDR3 coding sequence is TGTGCCAGCAGTCCTCAGGGGGCCCTAAGAGCTTTCTTT.

In this sample, this clonotype turned up many times. The rearrangement uses TRBV5-1 and TRBJ2-7; 7 nucleotides line up with TRBD2. The CDR3 runs 15 residues. The V gene end was trimmed by 0 bases and the J gene end by 6 bases; junction bases not matched to a gene: 9. The germline V gene has CDR1 SGHRS and CDR2 YFSETQ. The CDR3 spells CASSLEGRETGEQYF. CDR3 nucleotide sequence: TGCGCCAGCAGCTTGGAGGGGCGGGAGACGGGCGAGCAGTACTTC. The full variable domain, its missing parts supplied by reference TRBV5-1 and TRBJ2-7, is KAGVTQTPRYLIKTRGQQVTLSCSPISGHRSVSWYQQTPGQGLQFLFEYFSETQRNKGNFPGRFSGRQFSNSRSEMNVSTLELGDSALYLCASSLEGRETGEQYFGPGTRLTVT.

This clonotype was found many times. The chain links TRBV30 to TRBJ2-3, with TRBD2 identical over 7 bases. The CDR3 runs to 17 residues. The germline V gene has CDR1 GTSNPN and CDR2 SVGIG (reference sequence). Trimming took 3 bases from V and 2 from J; bases not matched to a gene: 14. CDR3 in amino acids: CAWRASRLALFTDTQYF. The CDR3 DNA reads as TGTGCCTGGAGAGCTTCAAGACTAGCCCTATTCACAGATACGCAGTATTTT.

As to this clonotype: Its ends do not fully match the called genes, so a read error is possible. The chain has TRBV5-1 and TRBJ1-4, with unresolved D. The length of the CDR3 is 14 residues. In germline, CDR1 is SGHRS, CDR2 YFSETQ. CDR3 residues: CASSLGQGGENLFF. The CDR3 nucleotides read TGCGCCAGCAGCTTGGGGCAAGGAGGTGAAAATCTGTTTTTT.

This clonotype occurred many times. This chain connects TRBV27 to TRBJ1-1; 8 bases agree with TRBD1. The CDR3 has 13 amino acids. Germline CDR1 reads MNHEY; CDR2 reads SMNVEV (reference sequence). Trimming took 2 bases from V and 10 from J; bases not matched to a gene: 6. In nucleotides, the CDR3 is TGTGCCAGCAGTTTAGTGACAGGGGTTACAGCTTTCTTT. It yields the protein CASSLVTGVTAFF.

This clonotype has ten or more counts. The chain is built from TRBV2 and TRBJ1-1; D is uncertain. Germline V gene lookup returns CDR1 SNHLY and CDR2 FYNNEI. V lost 5 bases and J lost 11, with 15 bases in between. The CDR3 runs to 12 residues. The CDR3 sequence is CASSPGPREAFF. CDR3 in DNA: TGTGCCAGCAGTCCCGGACCGAGAGAGGCTTTCTTT.

This chain uses TRBV29-1 with TRBJ2-7, with 7 bases lining up with TRBD1. Trimming removed 3 bases from V and 5 bases from J; junction bases left unmatched: 4. Per the germline V gene, CDR1 is SQVTM and CDR2 is ANQGSEA. This CDR3 has 12 residues. As DNA, the CDR3 is TGCAGCGTTGAGGGACAGCACCACGAGCAGTACTTC. Its protein is CSVEGQHHEQYF.

Remarks on this clonotype: An end of the junction differs from the germline gene, which may be a read error. This sequence joins TRBV7-7 and TRBJ2-5, with 14 bases identical to TRBD2. CDR1 is SSHAT and CDR2 is FNYEAQ in the germline V gene (reference sequence). The CDR3 loop spans 18 amino acids. The CDR3 coding sequence is TGTGCTAGCAGCCAGGGACTAGCGGGGGTCGTGTACCAAGAGACCCAGTACTTC. As protein: CASSQGLAGVVYQETQYF.

This clonotype appeared many times. The chain is built from TRBV15 and TRBJ2-6; D is possibly TRBD1 or TRBD2 (5 bases each). This CDR3 is built from 16 residues. Germline V CDR1 and CDR2: LNHNV, YYDKDF (reference sequence). The V gene lost 1 base and the J gene lost 2 bases, with 9 bases spanning the gap. As DNA, the CDR3 is TGTGCCACCAGCAGAGCGGGGACGGCTGGGGCCAACGTCCTGACTTTC. Translating it yields CATSRAGTAGANVLTF.

Of note for this clonotype: A much larger clone sits a single nucleotide away, making a read error possible. This chain joins TRBV6-1 and TRBJ1-5; D might be TRBD1 (6 bases). Trimming removed 5 bases at V and 4 bases at J, with 21 bases between. CDR3 size: 17 residues. Germline values: CDR1 MNHNS, CDR2 SASEGT. DNA for the CDR3: TGTGCCAGCAGTCGAATACCTAAAAAGACAGGTAATCAGCCCCAGCATTTT. This codes for CASSRIPKKTGNQPQHF.